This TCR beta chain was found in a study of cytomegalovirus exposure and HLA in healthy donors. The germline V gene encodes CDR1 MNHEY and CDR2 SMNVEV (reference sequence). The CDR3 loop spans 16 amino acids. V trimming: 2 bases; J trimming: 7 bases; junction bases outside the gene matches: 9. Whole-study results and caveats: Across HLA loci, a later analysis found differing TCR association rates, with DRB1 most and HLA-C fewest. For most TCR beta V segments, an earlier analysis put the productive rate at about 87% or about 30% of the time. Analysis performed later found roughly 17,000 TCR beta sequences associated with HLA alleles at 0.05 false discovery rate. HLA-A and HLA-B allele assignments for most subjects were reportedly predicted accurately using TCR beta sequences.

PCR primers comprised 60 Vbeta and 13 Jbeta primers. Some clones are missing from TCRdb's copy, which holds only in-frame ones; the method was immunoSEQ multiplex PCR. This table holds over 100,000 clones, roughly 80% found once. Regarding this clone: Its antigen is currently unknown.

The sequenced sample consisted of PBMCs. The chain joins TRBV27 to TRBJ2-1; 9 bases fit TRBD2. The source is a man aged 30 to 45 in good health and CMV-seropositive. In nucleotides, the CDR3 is TGTGCCAGCAGTTTAGGCCGGCGGGAGGGCAGGAATGAGCAGTTCTTC. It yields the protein CASSLGRREGRNEQFF.